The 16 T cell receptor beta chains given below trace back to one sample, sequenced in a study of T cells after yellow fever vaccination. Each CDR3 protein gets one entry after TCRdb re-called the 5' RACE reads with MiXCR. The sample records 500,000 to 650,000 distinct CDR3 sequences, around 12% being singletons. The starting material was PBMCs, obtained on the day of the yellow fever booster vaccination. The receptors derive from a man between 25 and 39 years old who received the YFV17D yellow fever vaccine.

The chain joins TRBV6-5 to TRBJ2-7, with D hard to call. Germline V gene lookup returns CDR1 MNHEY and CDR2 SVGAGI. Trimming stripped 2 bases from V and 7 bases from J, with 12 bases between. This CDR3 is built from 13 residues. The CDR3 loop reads CASSYRGPGEQYF. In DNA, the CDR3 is TGTGCCAGCAGTTACCGCGGACCCGGGGAGCAGTACTTC.

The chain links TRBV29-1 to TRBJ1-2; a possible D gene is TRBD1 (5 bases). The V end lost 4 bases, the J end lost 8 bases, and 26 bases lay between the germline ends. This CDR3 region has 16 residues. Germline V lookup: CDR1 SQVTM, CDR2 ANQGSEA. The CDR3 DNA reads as TGCAGCGTTGTCTCGGGTTTGAAGGGGCCTGCTACGGGCTACACCTTC. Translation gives CSVVSGLKGPATGYTF. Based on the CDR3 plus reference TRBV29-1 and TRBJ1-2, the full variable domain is SAVISQKPSRDICQRGTSLTIQCQVDSQVTMMFWYRQQPGQSLTLIATANQGSEATYESGFVIDKFPISRPNLTFSTLTVSNMSPEDSSIYLCSVVSGLKGPATGYTFGSGTRLTVV.

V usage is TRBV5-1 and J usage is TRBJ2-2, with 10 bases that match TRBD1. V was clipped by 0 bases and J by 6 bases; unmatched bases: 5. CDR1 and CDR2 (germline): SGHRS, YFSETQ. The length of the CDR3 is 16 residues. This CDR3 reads CASSLAADRGSGELFF. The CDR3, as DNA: TGCGCCAGCAGCTTGGCCGCGGACAGGGGGTCCGGGGAGCTGTTTTTT.

CDR3 protein: CSASVGQGAAGEQFF. Here the CDR3 DNA reads TGCAGTGCTAGCGTGGGACAGGGGGCTGCGGGGGAGCAGTTCTTC. The chain carries TRBV20-1 and TRBJ2-1, with 12 bases fitting TRBD1. V lost 3 bases and J lost 10; bases outside the gene matches: 10. Per germline, CDR1 DFQATT and CDR2 SNEGSKA (reference sequence). The CDR3 extends over 15 amino acids.

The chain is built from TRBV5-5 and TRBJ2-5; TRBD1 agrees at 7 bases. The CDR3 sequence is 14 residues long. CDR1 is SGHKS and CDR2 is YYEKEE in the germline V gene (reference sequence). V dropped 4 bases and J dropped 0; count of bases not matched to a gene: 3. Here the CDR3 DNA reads TGTGCCAGCAGCGAAGGGACAGACCAAGAGACCCAGTACTTC. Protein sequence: CASSEGTDQETQYF.

The DNA for the CDR3 is TGCAGTGCTACGACTAGCGGCGAGGCAGATACGCAGTATTTT. Amino acid sequence: CSATTSGEADTQYF. The chain carries TRBV20-1 and TRBJ2-3, with TRBD2 matching 9 bases. Germline V gene lookup returns CDR1 DFQATT and CDR2 SNEGSKA (reference sequence). This CDR3 has 14 residues. The J segment lost 4 bases and the V segment lost 4 bases, leaving 6 bases of the junction unmatched.

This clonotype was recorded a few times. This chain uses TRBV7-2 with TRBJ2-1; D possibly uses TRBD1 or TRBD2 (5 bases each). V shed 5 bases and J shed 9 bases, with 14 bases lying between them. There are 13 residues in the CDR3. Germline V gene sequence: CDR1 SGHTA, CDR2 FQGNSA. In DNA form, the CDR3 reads TGTGCCAGCAGCGCACCGGGACGTACTGAGCAGTTCTTC. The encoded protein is CASSAPGRTEQFF.

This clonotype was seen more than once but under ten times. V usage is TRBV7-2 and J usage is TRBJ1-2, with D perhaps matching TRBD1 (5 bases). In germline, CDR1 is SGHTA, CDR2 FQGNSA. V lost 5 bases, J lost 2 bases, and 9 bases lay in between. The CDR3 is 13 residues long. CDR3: CASSREGNYGYTF. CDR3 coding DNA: TGTGCCAGCAGCCGTGAGGGGAACTATGGCTACACCTTC.

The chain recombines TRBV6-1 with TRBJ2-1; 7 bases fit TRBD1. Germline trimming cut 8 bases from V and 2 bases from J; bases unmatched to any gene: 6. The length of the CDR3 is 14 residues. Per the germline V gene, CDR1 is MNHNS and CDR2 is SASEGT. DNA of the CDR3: TGTGCCAGCTGCAGGGACAGTGCCTACAATGAGCAGTTCTTC. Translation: CASCRDSAYNEQFF.

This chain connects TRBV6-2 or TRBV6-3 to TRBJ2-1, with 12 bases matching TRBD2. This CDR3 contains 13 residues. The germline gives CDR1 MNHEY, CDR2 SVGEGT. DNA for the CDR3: TGTAAAAGTGGGACTAGCGGGTTGAATGAGCAGTTCTTC. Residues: CKSGTSGLNEQFF.

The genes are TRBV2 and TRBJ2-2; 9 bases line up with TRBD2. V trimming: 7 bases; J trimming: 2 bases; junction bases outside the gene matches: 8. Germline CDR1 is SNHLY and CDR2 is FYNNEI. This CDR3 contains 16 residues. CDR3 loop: CASTASGRLNTGELFF. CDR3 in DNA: TGTGCCAGCACCGCGAGCGGGAGGCTCAACACCGGGGAGCTGTTTTTT.

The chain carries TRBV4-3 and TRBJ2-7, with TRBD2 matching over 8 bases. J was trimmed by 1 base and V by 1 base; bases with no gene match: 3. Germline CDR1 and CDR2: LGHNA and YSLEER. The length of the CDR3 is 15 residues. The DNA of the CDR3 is TGCGCCAGCAGCCAAGTACTAGCGGCATCCTACGAGCAGTACTTC. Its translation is CASSQVLAASYEQYF.

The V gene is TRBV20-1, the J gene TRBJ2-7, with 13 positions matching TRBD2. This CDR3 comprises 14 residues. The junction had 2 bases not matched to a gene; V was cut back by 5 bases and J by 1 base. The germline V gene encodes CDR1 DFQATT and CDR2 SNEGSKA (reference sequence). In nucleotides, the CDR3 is TGCAGTGCTGTACTAGCGGGAGGGTCCTACGAGCAGTACTTC. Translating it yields CSAVLAGGSYEQYF.

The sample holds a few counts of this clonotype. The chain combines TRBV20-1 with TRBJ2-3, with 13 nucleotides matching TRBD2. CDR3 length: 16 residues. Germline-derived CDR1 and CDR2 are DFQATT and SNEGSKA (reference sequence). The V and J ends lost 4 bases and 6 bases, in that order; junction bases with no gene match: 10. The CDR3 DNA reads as TGCAGTGCTACCCCGACTAGCGGGAGGTCCGCCGATACGCAGTATTTT. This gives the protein CSATPTSGRSADTQYF.

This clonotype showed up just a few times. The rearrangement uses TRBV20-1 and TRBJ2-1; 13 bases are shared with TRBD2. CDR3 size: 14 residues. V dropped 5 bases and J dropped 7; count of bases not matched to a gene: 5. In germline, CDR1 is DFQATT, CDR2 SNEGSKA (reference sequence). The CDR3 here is CSALRTSGSNEQFF. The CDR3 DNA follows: TGCAGTGCTCTGAGGACTAGCGGGAGTAATGAGCAGTTCTTC.

This chain's CDR3 is CASSLETGWSQHF. CDR3 coding DNA: TGTGCCAGCAGCTTAGAGACAGGATGGTCCCAGCATTTT. The chain couples TRBV7-2 to TRBJ1-5, with D possibly matching TRBD1 (6 bases). Between the trimmed V and J ends, which lost 1 base and 11 bases, there was a span of 12 bases. The CDR3 loop spans 13 amino acids. Germline V gives CDR1 SGHTA, CDR2 FQGNSA.